Listed here are 17 T cell receptor beta chains from one sample, sequenced in a study of T cell responses to AZD1222 COVID-19 vaccine. Sequencing was performed with immunoSEQ multiplex PCR; in TCRdb, only in-frame clones are kept and a portion is missing. The sample yields some 96,000 clones, less than 90% seen once. The sequenced sample was peripheral blood, obtained on day 0 of AZD1222 vaccination. These receptors all come from an adult in good health.

CDR3 amino acids: CASSTMRGETQYF. CDR3 nucleotide sequence: TGTGCCAGCAGCACTATGAGAGGAGAGACCCAGTACTTC. The V gene is TRBV7-7, the J gene TRBJ2-5; no definite D call. There are 13 residues in the CDR3. Germline V gene data show CDR1 as SSHAT and CDR2 as FNYEAQ (reference sequence). V lost 5 bases and J lost 4, with 11 bases in between.

This clone has a handful of counts. The rearrangement joins TRBV19 to TRBJ2-5; maybe TRBD1 (6 bases). V lost 5 bases to trimming and J lost 5 bases, with 21 bases between them. The CDR3 spans 16 residues. Germline CDR1 and CDR2: LNHDA and SQIVND (reference sequence). CDR3 bases: TGTGCCAGTAGTCTAACGACAGGCAGCAGGGTGGAGACCCAGTACTTC. Translated, it gives CASSLTTGSRVETQYF.

The rearrangement links TRBV3-1 (or the pseudogene TRBV3-2) to TRBJ2-7; 12 bases fit TRBD2. The length of the CDR3 is 17 residues. J gave up 5 bases and V 1 base, and 9 bases lay outside the gene matches. The germline gives CDR1 LGHDT, CDR2 YNNKEL (reference sequence). CDR3 bases: TGTGCCAGCAGCCAAGTAGGCCCTAGCGGGAGGGCCCACGAGCAGTACTTC. Its protein is CASSQVGPSGRAHEQYF.

The chain is built from TRBV2 and TRBJ1-5; D may be TRBD1 (5 bases). V was shortened by 6 bases and J by 4 bases, with 10 bases between the two germline ends. The germline V gene encodes CDR1 SNHLY and CDR2 FYNNEI. The length of the CDR3 is 13 residues. CDR3 sequence (DNA): TGTGCCAGCAGAGTACAGGTTAATCAGCCCCAGCATTTT. It yields the protein CASRVQVNQPQHF.

V and J are TRBV11-2 and TRBJ1-3; TRBD1 aligns across 7 bases. Germline loops: CDR1 SGHAT, CDR2 FQNNGV. Trimming at V came to 6 bases and at J to 6 bases, leaving 17 bases not matched to a gene. This CDR3 region has 17 residues. The CDR3 DNA reads as TGTGCCAGCAGAGCAAGCCGGACAGGCCTTCGAGTAAACACCATATATTTT. Encoded protein: CASRASRTGLRVNTIYF.

The V and J genes are TRBV6-2 or TRBV6-3 and TRBJ2-7, with D maybe TRBD2 (5 bases). Looked up from germline, CDR1 is MNHEY and CDR2 is SVGEGT. Trimming stripped 4 bases from V and 6 bases from J, with 13 bases between. CDR3 size: 13 residues. Here the CDR3 DNA reads TGTGCCAGCAGTTTTGTGGCGGAGGCCGAGCAGTACTTC. Protein: CASSFVAEAEQYF.

The chain combines TRBV12-3 or TRBV12-4 with TRBJ2-5; tentatively, D is TRBD2 (5 bases). This CDR3 spans 13 amino acids. V was shortened by 5 bases and J by 5 bases, with 12 bases between the two germline ends. The CDR3 is CASSTREGETQYF. The CDR3 DNA sequence: TGTGCCAGCAGTACTAGAGAGGGTGAGACCCAGTACTTC.

The chain links TRBV5-8 to TRBJ2-2; 7 bases are shared with TRBD1. Germline CDR1 and CDR2: SGHTS and YDEGEE. V lost 3 bases and J lost 2; bases outside the gene matches: 7. CDR3 length: 16 residues. The chain's CDR3 is CASSSPGQYNTGELFF. CDR3 bases: TGTGCCAGCAGCTCCCCGGGACAGTATAACACCGGGGAGCTGTTTTTT.

This chain joins TRBV9 and TRBJ1-3; no clear D. This CDR3 is built from 11 residues. Germline values: CDR1 SGDLS, CDR2 YYNGEE. Between the trimmed V and J ends, which lost 5 bases and 4 bases, there was a span of 4 bases. CDR3: CASRAGNTIYF. The CDR3 coding sequence is TGTGCCAGCAGGGCGGGAAACACCATATATTTT.

This clone was counted once. The rearrangement uses TRBV10-3 and TRBJ2-3; 14 nucleotides match TRBD2. The CDR3 loop spans 16 amino acids. With V trimmed by 6 bases and J by 3 bases, 5 bases remained unmatched. Looked up from germline, CDR1 is ENHRY and CDR2 is SYGVKD. CDR3 nucleotides: TGTGCCATCAGGGACGGACTAGCGGGAGGAACAGATACGCAGTATTTT. Encoded protein: CAIRDGLAGGTDTQYF.

The chain is built from TRBV6-2 or TRBV6-3 and TRBJ1-3; no reliable D call. CDR1 and CDR2 (germline): MNHEY, SVGEGT. The CDR3 consists of 14 residues. V lost 5 bases and J 3 bases, leaving 11 bases between the germline ends. The CDR3: CASSRYSSGNTIYF. CDR3 bases: TGTGCCAGCAGTCGTTACAGCAGTGGAAACACCATATATTTT.

The chain joins TRBV9 to TRBJ1-2; 9 bases map to TRBD1. Unmatched junction bases numbered 1, after V lost 2 bases and J lost 2 bases. Per germline, CDR1 SGDLS and CDR2 YYNGEE. This CDR3 is 14 amino acids long. The DNA of the CDR3 is TGTGCCAGCAGCGTCGGACAGGGGAACTATGGCTACACCTTC. Protein product: CASSVGQGNYGYTF. Complete variable domain (other parts from reference TRBV9 and TRBJ1-2): DSGVTQTPKHLITATGQRVTLRCSPRSGDLSVYWYQQSLDQGLQFLIQYYNGEERAKGNILERFSAQQFPDLHSELNLSSLELGDSALYFCASSVGQGNYGYTFGSGTRLTVV.

V and J are TRBV4-2 and TRBJ1-4; D perhaps matches TRBD1 (6 bases). The CDR3 covers 15 residues. From germline, CDR1 is LGHNA and CDR2 YNFKEQ. V dropped 0 bases and J dropped 8 bases, with 13 bases sitting between them. CDR3 loop: CASSQEEGTPEKLFF. The CDR3 DNA follows: TGTGCCAGCAGCCAAGAAGAGGGGACACCAGAAAAACTGTTTTTT.

This chain links TRBV4-3 with TRBJ1-3; no clear D gene. There are 16 residues in the CDR3. Trimming removed 0 bases from V and 1 base from J, with 10 bases in between. CDR1 is LGHNA and CDR2 is YSLEER in the germline V gene. As DNA, the CDR3 is TGCGCCAGCAGCCAAGACATACAAGGGTCTGGAAACACCATATATTTT. This sequence encodes CASSQDIQGSGNTIYF.

V usage is TRBV19 and J usage is TRBJ1-3, with D uncertain. Germline CDR1 reads LNHDA; CDR2 reads SQIVND (reference sequence). This CDR3 comprises 17 residues. Trimming took off 4 bases at V and 0 bases at J, with 16 bases between the two ends. The CDR3 nucleotides are TGTGCCAGTAGTACTCCTCTCGGGCGCCCCTCTGGAAACACCATATATTTT. It codes for CASSTPLGRPSGNTIYF.

This clone was seen a single time. The rearrangement links TRBV6-2 or TRBV6-3 to TRBJ2-7; D remains unclear. Germline loops: CDR1 MNHEY, CDR2 SVGEGT. The CDR3 covers 11 residues. V lost 0 bases, J lost 7 bases, and 4 bases lay in between. This chain's CDR3 is CASSYSEEQYF. CDR3 DNA sequence: TGTGCCAGCAGTTACTCCGAGGAGCAGTACTTC.

The chain uses TRBV6-4 and TRBJ1-1, with no clear D. The CDR3 spans 13 residues. Germline V CDR1 and CDR2: MRHNA, SNTAGT. The V end lost 6 bases, the J end lost 1 base, and 9 bases lay between the germline ends. CDR3 amino acids: CASRGTENTEAFF. CDR3 in DNA: TGTGCCAGCAGGGGCACAGAGAACACTGAAGCTTTCTTT.